What follows are 5 T cell receptor beta chains derived from one specimen sequenced in a study of regulatory T cells in long-lasting Graves disease (dated by TCRdb to about 2021). Library construction relied on multiplex PCR. Sequencing relied on an Illumina HiSeq 4000. CDR3 regions were amplified by Arm-PCR with iRepertoire HTBI primers to construct TCR beta libraries. Using fastp trimming at Q25 and MiXCR clonotype assembly, TCRdb reanalyzed the public sequencing data and kept in-frame beta chains. Every CDR3 protein is listed once, alongside the most common genes and DNA of its rows. The sample table shows under 500,000 distinct CDR3 sequences, and less than 25% are seen once. 6.5% to 10% of the sample is taken by the ten largest. Interpreted using the paper, the time point label stands for: persistent/refractory GD, antithyroid drugs over 5 years with positive TRAb. For both TCR sequencing and RNA sequencing, RNA was extracted from PBMCs using TRIzol.

This specimen consisted of peripheral blood mononuclear cells (PBMCs), obtained when the disease was refractory, from a patient treated with antithyroid drugs. These receptors came from a female donor with Graves disease.

Concerning this clonotype: Possible read error: a much larger clone is one base away. No conserved phenylalanine or tryptophan is present at the end of the CDR3, so a read error is the likely explanation. The chain employs TRBV7-2 and TRBJ2-7; TRBD2 aligns across 14 bases. The CDR3 runs to 17 residues. Germline lookup yields CDR1 SGHTA and CDR2 FQGNSA. V was pared by 3 bases and J by 9 bases, with 13 bases of the junction left unmatched. The CDR3 DNA follows: TGTGCCAGCAGCTTCAACCAAGGGGGGACTAGCGGGAGTGGGCAGTACTCC. Translating it yields CASSFNQGGTSGSGQYS.

The chain employs TRBV6-1 and TRBJ2-5, with D tentatively TRBD2 (6 bases). This CDR3 has 13 residues. Germline V gene lookup returns CDR1 MNHNS and CDR2 SASEGT. Trimming removed 7 bases from V and 7 bases from J, with 16 bases in between. Written as DNA, the CDR3 is TGTGCCAGCATGGGGACTCTCATTGGGACCCAGTACTTC. This sequence encodes CASMGTLIGTQYF.

In its sample, this clonotype was seen a few times. The CDR3 carries no conserved terminal phenylalanine or tryptophan, so it likely arises from a read error. The J gene is TRBJ2-1, the V gene TRBV7-9; no reliable D call. Per the germline V gene, CDR1 is SEHNR and CDR2 is FQNEAQ (reference sequence). Trimming left V 3 bases short and J 3 bases short, with 3 bases between. The CDR3 length is 12 residues. In DNA, the CDR3 is TGTGCCAGCAGCTTCCACTACAATGAGCAGTTCCTC. Protein sequence: CASSFHYNEQFL.

The chain is built from TRBV6-5 and TRBJ2-4, with D tentatively TRBD1 (6 bases). The CDR3 extends over 15 amino acids. Trimming removed 0 bases at V and 8 bases at J, with 14 bases between. Germline lookup yields CDR1 MNHEY and CDR2 SVGAGI. The CDR3 DNA is TGTGCCAGCAGTTACTCGGCAGGGGTTATTCACATTCAGTACTTC. This codes for CASSYSAGVIHIQYF.

This sequence joins TRBV18 and TRBJ2-7; D possibly matches TRBD1 or TRBD2 (5 bases each). The CDR3 runs to 12 residues. Germline-derived CDR1 and CDR2 are KGHSH and LQKENI. V lost 2 bases, J lost 6 bases, and 8 bases lay in between. This chain's CDR3 is CASSPGTREQYF. The CDR3 region has the DNA TGTGCCAGCTCACCAGGGACGCGCGAGCAGTACTTC.